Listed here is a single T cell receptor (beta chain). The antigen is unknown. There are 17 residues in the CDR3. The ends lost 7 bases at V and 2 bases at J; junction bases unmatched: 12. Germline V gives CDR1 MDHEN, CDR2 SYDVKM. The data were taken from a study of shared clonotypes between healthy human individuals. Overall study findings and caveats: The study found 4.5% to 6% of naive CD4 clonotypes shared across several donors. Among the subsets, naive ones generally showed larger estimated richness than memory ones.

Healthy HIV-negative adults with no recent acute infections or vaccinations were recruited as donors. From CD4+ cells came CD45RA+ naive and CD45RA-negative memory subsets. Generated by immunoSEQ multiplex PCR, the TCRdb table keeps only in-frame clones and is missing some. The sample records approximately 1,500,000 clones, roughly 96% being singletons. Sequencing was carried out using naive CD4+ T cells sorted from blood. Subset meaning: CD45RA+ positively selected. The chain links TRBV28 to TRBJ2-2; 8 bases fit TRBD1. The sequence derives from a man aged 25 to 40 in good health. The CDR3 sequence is CASNPRGRSTNTGELFF. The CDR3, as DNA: TGTGCCAGCAACCCCAGGGGGCGCTCAACAAACACCGGGGAGCTGTTTTTT.